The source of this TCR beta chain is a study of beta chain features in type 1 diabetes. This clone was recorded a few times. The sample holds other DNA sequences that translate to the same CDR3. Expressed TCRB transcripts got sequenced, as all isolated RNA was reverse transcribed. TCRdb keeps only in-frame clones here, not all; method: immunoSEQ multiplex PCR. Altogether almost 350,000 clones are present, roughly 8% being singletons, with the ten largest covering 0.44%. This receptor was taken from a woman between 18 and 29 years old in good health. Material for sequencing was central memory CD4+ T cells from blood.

The DNA for the CDR3 is TGTGCCAGTAGTATTGCGTTGAGTAACACCGGGGAGCTGTTTTTT. The encoded protein is CASSIALSNTGELFF. The chain couples TRBV19 to TRBJ2-2; no definite D call. This CDR3 contains 15 residues. Deletions cut 3 bases from V and 2 bases from J, with 10 bases between. CDR1 LNHDA and CDR2 SQIVND come from the germline V gene (reference sequence).